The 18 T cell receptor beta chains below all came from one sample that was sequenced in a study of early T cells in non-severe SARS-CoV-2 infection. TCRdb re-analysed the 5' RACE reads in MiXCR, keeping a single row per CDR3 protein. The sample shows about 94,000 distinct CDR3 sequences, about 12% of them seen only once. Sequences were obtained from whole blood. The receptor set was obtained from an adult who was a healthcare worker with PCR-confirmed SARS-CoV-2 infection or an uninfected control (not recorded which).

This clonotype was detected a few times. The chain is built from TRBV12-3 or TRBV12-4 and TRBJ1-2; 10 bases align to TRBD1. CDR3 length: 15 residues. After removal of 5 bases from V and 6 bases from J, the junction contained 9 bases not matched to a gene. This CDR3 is CASSPRQGALDGYTF. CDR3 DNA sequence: TGTGCCAGCAGTCCCAGACAGGGGGCCTTGGATGGCTACACCTTC.

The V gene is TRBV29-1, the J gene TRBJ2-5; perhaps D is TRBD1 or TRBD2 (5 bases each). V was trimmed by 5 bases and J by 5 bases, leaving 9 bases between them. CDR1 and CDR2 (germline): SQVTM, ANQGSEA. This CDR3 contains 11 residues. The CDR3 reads CSVSREETQYF. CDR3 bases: TGCAGCGTTTCCAGGGAGGAGACCCAGTACTTC.

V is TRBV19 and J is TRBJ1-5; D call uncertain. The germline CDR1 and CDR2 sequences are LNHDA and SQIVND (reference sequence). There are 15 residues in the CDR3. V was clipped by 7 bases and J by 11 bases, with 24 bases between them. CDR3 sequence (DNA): TGTGCCAGTACCTCAAATAGCCCCGGGGTTACGACCCAGCATTTT. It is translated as CASTSNSPGVTTQHF.

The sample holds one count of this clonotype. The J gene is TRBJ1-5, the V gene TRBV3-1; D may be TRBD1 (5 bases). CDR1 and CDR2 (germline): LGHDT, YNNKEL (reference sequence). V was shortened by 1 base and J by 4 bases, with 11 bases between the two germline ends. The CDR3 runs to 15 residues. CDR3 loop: CASSQGGRLNQPQHF. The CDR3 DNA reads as TGTGCCAGCAGCCAAGGGGGGAGGCTAAATCAGCCCCAGCATTTT. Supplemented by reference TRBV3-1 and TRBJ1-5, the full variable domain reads DTAVSQTPKYLVTQMGNDKSIKCEQNLGHDTMYWYKQDSKKFLKIMFSYNNKELIINETVPNRFSPKSPDKAHLNLHINSLELGDSAVYFCASSQGGRLNQPQHFGDGTRLSIL.

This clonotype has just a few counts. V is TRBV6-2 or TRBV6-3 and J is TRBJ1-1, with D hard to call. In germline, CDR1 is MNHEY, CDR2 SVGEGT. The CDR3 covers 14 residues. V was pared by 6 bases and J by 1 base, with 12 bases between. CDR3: CASSSVGRNTEAFF. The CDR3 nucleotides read TGTGCCAGCAGCTCCGTGGGGAGGAACACTGAAGCTTTCTTT.

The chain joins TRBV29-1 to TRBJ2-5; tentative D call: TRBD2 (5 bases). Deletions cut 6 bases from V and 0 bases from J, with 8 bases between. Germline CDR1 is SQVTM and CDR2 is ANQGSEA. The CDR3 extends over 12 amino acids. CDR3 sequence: CSVTDYQETQYF. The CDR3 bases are TGCAGCGTAACGGACTACCAAGAGACCCAGTACTTC.

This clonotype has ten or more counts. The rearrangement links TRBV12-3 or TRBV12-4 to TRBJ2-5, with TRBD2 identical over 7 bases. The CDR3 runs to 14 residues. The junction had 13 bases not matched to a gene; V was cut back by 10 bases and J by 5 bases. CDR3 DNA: TGTGCCACCAAAAGCCGGGGGGTAGGGGAGACCCAGTACTTC. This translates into CATKSRGVGETQYF.

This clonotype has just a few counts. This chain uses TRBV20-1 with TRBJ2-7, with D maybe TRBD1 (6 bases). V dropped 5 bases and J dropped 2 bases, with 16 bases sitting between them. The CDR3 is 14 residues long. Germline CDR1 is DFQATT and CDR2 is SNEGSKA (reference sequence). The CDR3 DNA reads TGCAGTGCTCCCGACAGGAGAAACCCCTACGAGCAGTACTTC. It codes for CSAPDRRNPYEQYF.

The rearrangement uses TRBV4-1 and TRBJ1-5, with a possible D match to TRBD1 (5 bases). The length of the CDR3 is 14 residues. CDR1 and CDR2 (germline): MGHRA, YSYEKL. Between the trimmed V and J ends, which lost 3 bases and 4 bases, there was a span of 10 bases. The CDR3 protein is CASSHPSGNQPQHF. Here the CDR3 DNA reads TGCGCCAGCAGCCACCCCTCAGGGAATCAGCCCCAGCATTTT.

CDR3 DNA sequence: TGTGCCGGACTGCGGGGGGCTCAAGAGACCCAGTACTTC. Its translation is CAGLRGAQETQYF. The chain uses TRBV6-1 and TRBJ2-5, with 8 bases lining up with TRBD2. V lost 11 bases to trimming and J lost 2 bases; unmatched junction nucleotides: 7. This CDR3 region has 13 residues. CDR1 is MNHNS, CDR2 SASEGT, per germline.

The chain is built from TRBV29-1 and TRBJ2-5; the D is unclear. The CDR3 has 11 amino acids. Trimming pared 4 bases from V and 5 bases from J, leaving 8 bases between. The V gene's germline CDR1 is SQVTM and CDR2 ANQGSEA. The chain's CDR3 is CSVASLETQYF. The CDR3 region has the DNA TGCAGCGTTGCAAGCCTGGAGACCCAGTACTTC.

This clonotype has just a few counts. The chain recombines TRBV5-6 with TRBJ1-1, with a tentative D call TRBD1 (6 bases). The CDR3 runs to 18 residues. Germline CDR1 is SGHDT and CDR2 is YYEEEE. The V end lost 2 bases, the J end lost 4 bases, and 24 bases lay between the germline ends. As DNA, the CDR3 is TGTGCCAGCAGCTTACTAGCCGGGGGCGCGTACTCCGGCACTGAAGCTTTCTTT. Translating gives CASSLLAGGAYSGTEAFF.

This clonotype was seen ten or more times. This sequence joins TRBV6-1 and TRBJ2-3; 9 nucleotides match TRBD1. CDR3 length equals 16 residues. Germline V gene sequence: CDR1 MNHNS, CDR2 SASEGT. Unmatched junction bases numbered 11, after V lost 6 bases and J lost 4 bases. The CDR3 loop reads CASRAQGQGLSDTQYF. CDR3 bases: TGTGCCAGCAGGGCCCAGGGACAGGGTTTGTCAGATACGCAGTATTTT.

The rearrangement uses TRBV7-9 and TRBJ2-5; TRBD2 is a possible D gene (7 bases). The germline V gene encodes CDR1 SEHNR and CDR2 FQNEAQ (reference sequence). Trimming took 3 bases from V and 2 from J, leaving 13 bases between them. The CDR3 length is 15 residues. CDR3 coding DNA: TGTGCCAGCAGCTTCGGCGGGGGCTTACAAGAGACCCAGTACTTC. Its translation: CASSFGGGLQETQYF.

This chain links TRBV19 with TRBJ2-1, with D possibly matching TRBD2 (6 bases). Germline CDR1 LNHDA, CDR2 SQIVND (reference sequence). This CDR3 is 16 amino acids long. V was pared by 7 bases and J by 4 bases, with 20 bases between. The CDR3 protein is CASMPLGGKGYNEQFF. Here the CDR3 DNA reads TGTGCCAGTATGCCCCTAGGAGGGAAGGGGTACAATGAGCAGTTCTTC.

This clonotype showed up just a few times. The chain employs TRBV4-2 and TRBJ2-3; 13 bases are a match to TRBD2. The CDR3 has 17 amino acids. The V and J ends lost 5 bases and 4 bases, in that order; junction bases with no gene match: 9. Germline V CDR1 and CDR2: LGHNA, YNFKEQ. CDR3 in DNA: TGTGCCAGCAGCTCCGAGACTAGCGGGGGGCCCCCAGATACGCAGTATTTT. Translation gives CASSSETSGGPPDTQYF.

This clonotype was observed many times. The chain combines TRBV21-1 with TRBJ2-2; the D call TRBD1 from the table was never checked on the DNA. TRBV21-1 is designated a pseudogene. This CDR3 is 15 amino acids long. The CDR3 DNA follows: TGTGCCAGCAGCAAAAGCCGGGCAGACACCGGGGAGCTGTTTTTT. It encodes CASSKSRADTGELFF.

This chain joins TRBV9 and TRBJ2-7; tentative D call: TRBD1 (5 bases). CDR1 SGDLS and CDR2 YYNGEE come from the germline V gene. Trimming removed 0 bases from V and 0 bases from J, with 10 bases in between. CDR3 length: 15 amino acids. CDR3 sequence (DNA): TGTGCCAGCAGCGTAGGTACAGGCAGCTCCTACGAGCAGTACTTC. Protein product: CASSVGTGSSYEQYF. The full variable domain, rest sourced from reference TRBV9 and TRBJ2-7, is DSGVTQTPKHLITATGQRVTLRCSPRSGDLSVYWYQQSLDQGLQFLIQYYNGEERAKGNILERFSAQQFPDLHSELNLSSLELGDSALYFCASSVGTGSSYEQYFGPGTRLTVT.